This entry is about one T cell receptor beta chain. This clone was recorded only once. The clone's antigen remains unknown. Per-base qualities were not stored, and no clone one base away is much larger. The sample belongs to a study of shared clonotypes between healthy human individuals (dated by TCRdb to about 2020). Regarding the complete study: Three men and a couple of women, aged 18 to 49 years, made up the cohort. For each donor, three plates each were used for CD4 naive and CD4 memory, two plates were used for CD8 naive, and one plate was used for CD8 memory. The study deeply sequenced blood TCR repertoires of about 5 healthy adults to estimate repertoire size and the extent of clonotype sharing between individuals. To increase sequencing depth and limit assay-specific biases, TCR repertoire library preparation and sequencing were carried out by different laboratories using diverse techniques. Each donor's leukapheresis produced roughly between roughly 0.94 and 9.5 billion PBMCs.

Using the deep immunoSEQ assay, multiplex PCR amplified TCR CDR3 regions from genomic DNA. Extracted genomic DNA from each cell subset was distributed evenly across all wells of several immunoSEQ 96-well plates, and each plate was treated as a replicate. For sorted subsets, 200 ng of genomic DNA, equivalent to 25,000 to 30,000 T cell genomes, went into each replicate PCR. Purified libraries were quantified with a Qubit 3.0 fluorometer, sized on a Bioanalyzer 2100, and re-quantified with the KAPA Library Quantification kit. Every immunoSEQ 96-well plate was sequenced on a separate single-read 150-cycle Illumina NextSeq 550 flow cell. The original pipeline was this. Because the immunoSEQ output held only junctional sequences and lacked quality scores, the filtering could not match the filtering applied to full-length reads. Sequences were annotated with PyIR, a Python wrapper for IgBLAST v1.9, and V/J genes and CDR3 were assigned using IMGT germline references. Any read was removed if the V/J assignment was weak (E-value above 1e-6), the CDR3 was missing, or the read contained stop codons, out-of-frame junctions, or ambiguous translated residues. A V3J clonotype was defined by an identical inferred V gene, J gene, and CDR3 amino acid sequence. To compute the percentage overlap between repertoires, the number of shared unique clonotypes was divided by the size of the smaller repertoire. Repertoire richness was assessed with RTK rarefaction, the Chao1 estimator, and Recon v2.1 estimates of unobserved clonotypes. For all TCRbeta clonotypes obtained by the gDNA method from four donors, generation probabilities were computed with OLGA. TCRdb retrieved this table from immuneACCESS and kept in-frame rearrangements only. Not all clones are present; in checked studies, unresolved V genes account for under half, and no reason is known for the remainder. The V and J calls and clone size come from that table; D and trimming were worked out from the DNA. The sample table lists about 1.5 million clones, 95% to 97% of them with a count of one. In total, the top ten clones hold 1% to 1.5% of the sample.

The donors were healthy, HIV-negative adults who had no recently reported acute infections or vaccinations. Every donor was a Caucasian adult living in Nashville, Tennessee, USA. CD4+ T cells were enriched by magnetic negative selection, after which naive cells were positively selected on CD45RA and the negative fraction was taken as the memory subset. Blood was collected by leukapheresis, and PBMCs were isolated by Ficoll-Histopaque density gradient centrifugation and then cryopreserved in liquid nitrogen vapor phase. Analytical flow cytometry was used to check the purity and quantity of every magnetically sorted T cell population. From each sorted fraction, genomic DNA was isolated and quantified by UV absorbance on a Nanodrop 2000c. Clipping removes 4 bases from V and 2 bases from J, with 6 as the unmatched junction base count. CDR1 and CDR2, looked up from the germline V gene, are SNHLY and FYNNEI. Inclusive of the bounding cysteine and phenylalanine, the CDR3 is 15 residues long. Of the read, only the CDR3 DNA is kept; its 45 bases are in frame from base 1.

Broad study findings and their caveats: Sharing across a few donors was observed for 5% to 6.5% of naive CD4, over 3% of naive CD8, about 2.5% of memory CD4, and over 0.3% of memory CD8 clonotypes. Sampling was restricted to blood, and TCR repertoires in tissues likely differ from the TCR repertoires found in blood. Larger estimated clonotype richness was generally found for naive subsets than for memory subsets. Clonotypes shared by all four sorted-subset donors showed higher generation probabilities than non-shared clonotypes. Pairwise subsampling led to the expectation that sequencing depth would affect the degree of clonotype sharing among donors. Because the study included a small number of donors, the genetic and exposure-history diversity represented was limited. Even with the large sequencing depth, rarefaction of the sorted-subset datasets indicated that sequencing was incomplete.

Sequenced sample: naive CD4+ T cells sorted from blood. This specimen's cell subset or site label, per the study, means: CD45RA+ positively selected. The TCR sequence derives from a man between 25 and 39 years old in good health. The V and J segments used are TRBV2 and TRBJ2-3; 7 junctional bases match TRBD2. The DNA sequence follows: TGTGCCAGCAGTGGGGAGCGGGGTAACACAGATACGCAGTATTTT. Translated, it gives CASSGERGNTDTQYF.